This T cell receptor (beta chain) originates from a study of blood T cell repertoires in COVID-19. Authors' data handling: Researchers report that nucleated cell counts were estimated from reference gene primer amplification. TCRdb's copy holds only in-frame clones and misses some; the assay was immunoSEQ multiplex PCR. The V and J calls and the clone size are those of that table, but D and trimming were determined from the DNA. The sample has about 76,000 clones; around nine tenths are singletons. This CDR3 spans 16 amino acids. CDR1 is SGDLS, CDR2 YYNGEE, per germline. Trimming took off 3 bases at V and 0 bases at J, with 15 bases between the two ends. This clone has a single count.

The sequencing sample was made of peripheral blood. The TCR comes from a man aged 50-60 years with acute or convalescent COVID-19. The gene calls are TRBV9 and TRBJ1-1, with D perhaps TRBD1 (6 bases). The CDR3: CASSAGGQLLNTEAFF. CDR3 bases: TGTGCCAGCAGCGCGGGGGGGCAGCTACTGAACACTGAAGCTTTCTTT.